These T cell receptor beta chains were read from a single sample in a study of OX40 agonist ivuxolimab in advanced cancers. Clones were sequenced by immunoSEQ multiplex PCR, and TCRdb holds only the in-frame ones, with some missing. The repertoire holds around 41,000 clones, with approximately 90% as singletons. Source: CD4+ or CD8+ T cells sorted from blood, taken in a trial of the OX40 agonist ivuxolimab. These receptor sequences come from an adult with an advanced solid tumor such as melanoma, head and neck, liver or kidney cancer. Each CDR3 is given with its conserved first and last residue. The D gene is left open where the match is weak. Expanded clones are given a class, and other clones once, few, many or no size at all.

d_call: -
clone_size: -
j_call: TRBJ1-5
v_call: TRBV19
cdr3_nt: TGTGCCAGTAGTATTCCCCGGGGCAACCGCAATCAGCCCCAGCATTTT
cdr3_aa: CASSIPRGNRNQPQHF

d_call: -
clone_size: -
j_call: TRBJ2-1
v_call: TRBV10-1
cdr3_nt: TGCGCCAGCACCCGGAGGGGTGAGCAGTTCTTC
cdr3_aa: CASTRRGEQFF

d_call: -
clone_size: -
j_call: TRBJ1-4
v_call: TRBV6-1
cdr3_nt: TGTGCCAGCACGCGGGGCGGGACTAATGAAAAACTGTTTTTT
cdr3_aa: CASTRGGTNEKLFF

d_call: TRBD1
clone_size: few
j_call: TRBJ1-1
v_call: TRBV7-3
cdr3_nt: TGTGCCAGCAGCCAGGACAGGGTGAACACTGAAGCTTTCTTT
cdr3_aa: CASSQDRVNTEAFF

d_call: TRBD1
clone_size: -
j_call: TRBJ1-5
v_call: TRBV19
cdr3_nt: TGTGCCAGTGACAGACAGGGGAGGGATCAGCCCCAGCATTTT
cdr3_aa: CASDRQGRDQPQHF

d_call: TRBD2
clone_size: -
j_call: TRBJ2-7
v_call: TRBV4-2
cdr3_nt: TGTGCCAGCAGCCCGAAACTAGCGGGAGCCTACGAGCAGTACTTC
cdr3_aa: CASSPKLAGAYEQYF

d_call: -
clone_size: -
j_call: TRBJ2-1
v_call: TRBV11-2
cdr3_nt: TGTGCCAGCAGCTTAGAAGTGGGGGGCTCGGCGAATGAGCAGTTCTTC
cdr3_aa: CASSLEVGGSANEQFF

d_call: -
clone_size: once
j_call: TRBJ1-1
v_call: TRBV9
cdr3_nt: TGTGCCAGCAGCGTAGTGGGGGCCGTGAACACTGAAGCTTTCTTT
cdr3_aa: CASSVVGAVNTEAFF

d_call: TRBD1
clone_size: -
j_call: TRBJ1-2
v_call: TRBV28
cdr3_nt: TGTGCCAGCAGTACCCTCCCACAGGGGAACTATGGCTACACCTTC
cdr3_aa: CASSTLPQGNYGYTF

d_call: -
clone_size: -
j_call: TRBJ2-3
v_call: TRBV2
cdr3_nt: TGTGCCAGCAGTGTCCGCCACACAGATACGCAGTATTTT
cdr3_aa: CASSVRHTDTQYF

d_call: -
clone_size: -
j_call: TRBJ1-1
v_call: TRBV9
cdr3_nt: TGTGCCAGCAGCCCTCAGGGTCTGAGGACTGAAGCTTTCTTT
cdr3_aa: CASSPQGLRTEAFF

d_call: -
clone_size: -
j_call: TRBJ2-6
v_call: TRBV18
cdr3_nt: TGTGCCAGCTCACCACCCGCTGGCAGGGCTGGGGCCAACGTCCTGACTTTC
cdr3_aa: CASSPPAGRAGANVLTF

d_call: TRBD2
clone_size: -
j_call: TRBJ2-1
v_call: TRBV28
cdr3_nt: TGTGCCAGCAGTCCATGGACGGGACTAGCGGGGCTGGGGGATGAGCAGTTCTTC
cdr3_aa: CASSPWTGLAGLGDEQFF

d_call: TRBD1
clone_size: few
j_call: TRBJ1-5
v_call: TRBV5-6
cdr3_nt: TGTGCCAGCAGCCCGGGACAGAGTGGGCAGCCCCAGCATTTT
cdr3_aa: CASSPGQSGQPQHF

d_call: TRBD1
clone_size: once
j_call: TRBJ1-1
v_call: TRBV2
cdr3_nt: TGTGCCAGCATACCCGGTGGGACAGGCTACACTGAAGCTTTCTTT
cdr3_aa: CASIPGGTGYTEAFF

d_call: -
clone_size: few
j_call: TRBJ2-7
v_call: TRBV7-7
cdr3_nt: TGTGCTAGCAGTTTCAGGGCAGGCGCGTCCTACGAGCAGTACTTC
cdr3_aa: CASSFRAGASYEQYF

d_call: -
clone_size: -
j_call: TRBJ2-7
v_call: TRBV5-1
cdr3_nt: TGCGCCAGCAGCCGAAGGGCAGGGGACGAGCAGTACTTC
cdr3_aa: CASSRRAGDEQYF

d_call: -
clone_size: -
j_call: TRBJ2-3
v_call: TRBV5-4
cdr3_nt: TGTGCCAGCAGCGGGGGCCCTAGCACAGATACGCAGTATTTT
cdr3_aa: CASSGGPSTDTQYF

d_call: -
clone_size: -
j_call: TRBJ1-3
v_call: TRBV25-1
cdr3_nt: TGTGCCAGCAGTCCTCAGGGGACTGGAAACACCATATATTTT
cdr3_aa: CASSPQGTGNTIYF

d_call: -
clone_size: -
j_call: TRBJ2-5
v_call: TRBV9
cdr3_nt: TGTGCCAGCAGCGTAAGCGGATTGCGGACCCAGTACTTC
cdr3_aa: CASSVSGLRTQYF

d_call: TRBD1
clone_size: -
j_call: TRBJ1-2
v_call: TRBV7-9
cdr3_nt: TGTGCCAGCAGTGCCGCGACAGGGGGGAACTATGGCTACACCTTC
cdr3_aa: CASSAATGGNYGYTF

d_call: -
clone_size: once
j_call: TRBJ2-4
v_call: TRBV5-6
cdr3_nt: TGTGCCAGCAGTTTAAGCGGACTACAAAACATTCAGTACTTC
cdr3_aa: CASSLSGLQNIQYF

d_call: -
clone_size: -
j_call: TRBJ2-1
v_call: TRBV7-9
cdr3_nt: TGTGCCAGCAGTGGAAGGGTGGCGAGCTCCTACAATGAGCAGTTCTTC
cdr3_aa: CASSGRVASSYNEQFF

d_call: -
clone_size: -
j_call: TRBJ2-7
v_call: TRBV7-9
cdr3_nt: TGTGCCAGCAGAGGGAGTCAGGGATCCTACGAGCAGTACTTC
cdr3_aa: CASRGSQGSYEQYF

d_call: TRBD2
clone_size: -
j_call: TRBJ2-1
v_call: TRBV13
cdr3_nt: TGTGCCAGCAGACCCGGCCGGGCGGGAGGGGGGTACAATGAGCAGTTCTTC
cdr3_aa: CASRPGRAGGGYNEQFF

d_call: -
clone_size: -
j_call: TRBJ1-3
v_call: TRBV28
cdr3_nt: TGTGCCAGCAGTCGGGCTCTCTCTGGAAACACCATATATTTT
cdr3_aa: CASSRALSGNTIYF

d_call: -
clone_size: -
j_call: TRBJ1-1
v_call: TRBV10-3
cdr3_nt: TGTGCCACCAGGGGAACAGAGGGGCTGAATGGAGCTTTCTTT
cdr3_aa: CATRGTEGLNGAFF

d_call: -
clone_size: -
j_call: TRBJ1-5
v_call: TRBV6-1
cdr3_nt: TGTGCCAGCAACCTGGCAACCAACAATCAGCCCCAGCATTTT
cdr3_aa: CASNLATNNQPQHF

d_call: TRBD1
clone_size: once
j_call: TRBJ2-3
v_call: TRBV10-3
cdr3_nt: TGTGCCATCAGCAGGGGGACATTTAGCACAGATACGCAGTATTTT
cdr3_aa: CAISRGTFSTDTQYF

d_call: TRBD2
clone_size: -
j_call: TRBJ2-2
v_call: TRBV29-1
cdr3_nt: TGCAGCGTAATAGCGGGAGGTGACACCGGGGAGCTGTTTTTT
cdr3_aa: CSVIAGGDTGELFF

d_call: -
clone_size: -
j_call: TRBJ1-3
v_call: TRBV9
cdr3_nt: TGTGCCAGCAAACCCTGGGTCTCTGGAAACACCATATATTTT
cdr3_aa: CASKPWVSGNTIYF

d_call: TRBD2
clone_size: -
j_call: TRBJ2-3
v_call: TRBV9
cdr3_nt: TGTGCCAGCAGCGAGACTAGCGGGGTCACAGATACGCAGTATTTT
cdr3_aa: CASSETSGVTDTQYF